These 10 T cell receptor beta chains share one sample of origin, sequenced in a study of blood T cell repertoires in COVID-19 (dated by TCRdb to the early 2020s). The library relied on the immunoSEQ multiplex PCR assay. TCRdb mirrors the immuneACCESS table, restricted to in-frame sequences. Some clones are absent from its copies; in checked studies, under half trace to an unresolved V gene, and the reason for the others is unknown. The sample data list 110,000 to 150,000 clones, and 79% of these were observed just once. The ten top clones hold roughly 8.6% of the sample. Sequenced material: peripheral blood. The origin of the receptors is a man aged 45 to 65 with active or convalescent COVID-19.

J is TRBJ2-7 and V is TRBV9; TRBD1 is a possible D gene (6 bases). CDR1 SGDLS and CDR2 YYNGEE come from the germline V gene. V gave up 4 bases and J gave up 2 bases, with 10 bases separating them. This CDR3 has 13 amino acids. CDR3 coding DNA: TGTGCCAGCAGCCGGGACATAGCCTACGAGCAGTACTTC. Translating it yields CASSRDIAYEQYF. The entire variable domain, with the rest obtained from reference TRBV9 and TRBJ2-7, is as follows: DSGVTQTPKHLITATGQRVTLRCSPRSGDLSVYWYQQSLDQGLQFLIQYYNGEERAKGNILERFSAQQFPDLHSELNLSSLELGDSALYFCASSRDIAYEQYFGPGTRLTVT.

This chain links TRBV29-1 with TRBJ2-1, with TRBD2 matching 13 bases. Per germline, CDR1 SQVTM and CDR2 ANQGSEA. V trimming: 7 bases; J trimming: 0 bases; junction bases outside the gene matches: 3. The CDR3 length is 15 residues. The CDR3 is CSGTSGGSSYNEQFF. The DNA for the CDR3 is TGCAGCGGGACTAGCGGGGGTTCCTCCTACAATGAGCAGTTCTTC.

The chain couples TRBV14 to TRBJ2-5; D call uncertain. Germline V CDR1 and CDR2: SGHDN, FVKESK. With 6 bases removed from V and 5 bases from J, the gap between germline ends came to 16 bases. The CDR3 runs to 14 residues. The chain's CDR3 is CASSPRKGRETQYF. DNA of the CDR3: TGTGCCAGCAGTCCGAGGAAAGGCCGGGAGACCCAGTACTTC. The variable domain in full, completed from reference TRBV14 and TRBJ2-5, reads EAGVTQFPSHSVIEKGQTVTLRCDPISGHDNLYWYRRVMGKEIKFLLHFVKESKQDESGMPNNRFLAERTGGTYSTLKVQPAELEDSGVYFCASSPRKGRETQYFGPGTRLLVL.

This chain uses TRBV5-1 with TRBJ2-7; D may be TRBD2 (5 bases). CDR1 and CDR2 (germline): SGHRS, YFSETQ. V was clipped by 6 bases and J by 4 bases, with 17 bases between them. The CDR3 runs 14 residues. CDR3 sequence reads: CASTPLGKWYEQYF. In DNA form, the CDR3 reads TGCGCCAGCACCCCTCTCGGGAAATGGTACGAGCAGTACTTC.

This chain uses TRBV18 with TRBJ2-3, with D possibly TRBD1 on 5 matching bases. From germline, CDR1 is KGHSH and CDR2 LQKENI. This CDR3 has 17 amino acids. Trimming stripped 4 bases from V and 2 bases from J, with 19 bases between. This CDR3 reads CASSLPPGLRHTDTQYF. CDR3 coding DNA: TGTGCCAGCTCACTCCCCCCAGGGTTACGGCACACAGATACGCAGTATTTT.

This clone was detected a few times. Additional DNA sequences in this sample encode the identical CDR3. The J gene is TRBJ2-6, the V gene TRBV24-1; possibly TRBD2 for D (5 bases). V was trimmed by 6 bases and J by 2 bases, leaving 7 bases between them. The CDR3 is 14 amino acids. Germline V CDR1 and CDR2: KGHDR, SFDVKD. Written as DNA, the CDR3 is TGTGCCACCAGTCCCGGGGCTGGGGCCAACGTCCTGACTTTC. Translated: CATSPGAGANVLTF.

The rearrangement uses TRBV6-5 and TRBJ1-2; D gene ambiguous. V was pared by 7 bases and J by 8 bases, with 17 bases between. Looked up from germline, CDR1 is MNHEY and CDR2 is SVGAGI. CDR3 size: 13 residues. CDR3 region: CASTRAGEYGYTF. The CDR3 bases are TGTGCCAGCACCCGGGCGGGAGAGTACGGCTACACCTTC.

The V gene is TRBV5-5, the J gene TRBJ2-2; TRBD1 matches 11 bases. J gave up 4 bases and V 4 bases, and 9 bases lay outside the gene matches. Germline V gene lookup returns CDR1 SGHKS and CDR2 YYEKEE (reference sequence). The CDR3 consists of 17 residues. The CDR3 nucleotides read TGTGCCAGCAGCCCGCTAACGGGACAGGGGGTCACCGGGGAGCTGTTTTTT. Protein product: CASSPLTGQGVTGELFF. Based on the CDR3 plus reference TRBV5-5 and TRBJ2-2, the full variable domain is DAGVTQSPTHLIKTRGQQVTLRCSPISGHKSVSWYQQVLGQGPQFIFQYYEKEERGRGNFPDRFSARQFPNYSSELNVNALLLGDSALYLCASSPLTGQGVTGELFFGEGSRLTVL.

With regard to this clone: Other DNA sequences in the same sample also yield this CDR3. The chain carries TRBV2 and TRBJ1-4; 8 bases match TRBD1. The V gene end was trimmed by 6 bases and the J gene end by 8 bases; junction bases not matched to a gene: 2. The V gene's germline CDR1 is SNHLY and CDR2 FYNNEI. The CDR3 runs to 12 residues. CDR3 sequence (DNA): TGTGCCAGCAGCGGACAGGGAGAAAAACTGTTTTTT. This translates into CASSGQGEKLFF.

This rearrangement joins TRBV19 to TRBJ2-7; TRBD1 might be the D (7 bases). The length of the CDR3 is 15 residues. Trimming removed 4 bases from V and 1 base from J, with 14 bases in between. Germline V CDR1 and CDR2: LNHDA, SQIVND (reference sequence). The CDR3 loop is CASSSQGGLSYEQYF. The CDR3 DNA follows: TGTGCCAGTAGTAGCCAGGGGGGCCTGTCCTACGAGCAGTACTTC.